These T cell receptor beta chains were read from a single sample in a study of CD8+ T cells in alopecia areata. Generated by immunoSEQ multiplex PCR, the TCRdb table keeps only in-frame clones and is missing some. The sample carries a few hundred thousand clones, roughly 50% recorded once. What was sequenced was CD8+ T cells sorted from blood. All receptors come from a human donor in good health. CDR3s include the opening cysteine and the closing phenylalanine or tryptophan. Fields, in order: J gene, V gene, clone size, D gene, CDR3 DNA, CDR3 protein. A D gene is named only where the DNA matches it firmly. The size field is filled for only some rows; it gives once, few, many or a size class.

J gene: TRBJ1-5
V gene: TRBV27
clone size: .
D gene: .
CDR3 DNA: TGTGCCAGCAGTTCCGGGGGTGGACAGCCCCAGCATTTT
CDR3 protein: CASSSGGGQPQHF

J gene: TRBJ1-2
V gene: TRBV7-9
clone size: once
D gene: .
CDR3 DNA: TGTGCCAGCAGCTTGGATTGGGAGTTTCCTATGGGTGGCTACACCTTC
CDR3 protein: CASSLDWEFPMGGYTF

J gene: TRBJ2-5
V gene: TRBV10-3
clone size: .
D gene: .
CDR3 DNA: TGTGCCATCAGTGACCTCAAAGAGACCCAGTACTTC
CDR3 protein: CAISDLKETQYF

J gene: TRBJ2-7
V gene: TRBV27
clone size: .
D gene: .
CDR3 DNA: TGTGCCAGCAGTTTGGCGGAAGGGAGCTACGAGCAGTACTTC
CDR3 protein: CASSLAEGSYEQYF

J gene: TRBJ2-7
V gene: TRBV29-1
clone size: .
D gene: .
CDR3 DNA: TGCAGCGTGGGGACTGAGACCTACGAGCAGTACTTC
CDR3 protein: CSVGTETYEQYF

J gene: TRBJ1-1
V gene: TRBV19
clone size: few
D gene: .
CDR3 DNA: TGTGCCAGTAAGGCGAACACTGAAGCTTTCTTT
CDR3 protein: CASKANTEAFF

J gene: TRBJ1-1
V gene: TRBV29-1
clone size: few
D gene: .
CDR3 DNA: TGCAGCGTCTTCTTTGCGCACAGCAACACTGAAGCTTTCTTT
CDR3 protein: CSVFFAHSNTEAFF

J gene: TRBJ2-7
V gene: TRBV5-1
clone size: .
D gene: TRBD1
CDR3 DNA: TGCGCCAGCAGCCACTCGACAGGGACCTACGAGCAGTACTTC
CDR3 protein: CASSHSTGTYEQYF

J gene: TRBJ1-5
V gene: TRBV19
clone size: .
D gene: .
CDR3 DNA: TGTGCCAGTCGGAAAGAGAATCAGCCCCAGCATTTT
CDR3 protein: CASRKENQPQHF

J gene: TRBJ2-1
V gene: TRBV27
clone size: few
D gene: TRBD2
CDR3 DNA: TGTGCCAGCAGGATTGGGCTAGCGGGGGGGATGGGGTACAATGAGCAGTTCTTC
CDR3 protein: CASRIGLAGGMGYNEQFF

J gene: TRBJ2-3
V gene: TRBV4-1
clone size: .
D gene: .
CDR3 DNA: TGCGCCAGCAGCCAAGGGACAGTAGCCACAGATACGCAGTATTTT
CDR3 protein: CASSQGTVATDTQYF

J gene: TRBJ1-2
V gene: TRBV2
clone size: many
D gene: TRBD1
CDR3 DNA: TGTGCCAGCAGTGACACGGACAGGGGCTATGGCTACACCTTC
CDR3 protein: CASSDTDRGYGYTF

J gene: TRBJ2-7
V gene: TRBV30
clone size: .
D gene: TRBD1
CDR3 DNA: TGTGCCTGGAGTGTACTCGGACAGGCCAGAGAGCAGTACTTC
CDR3 protein: CAWSVLGQAREQYF

J gene: TRBJ2-7
V gene: TRBV6-1
clone size: few
D gene: .
CDR3 DNA: TGTGCCAGCAGTGACAGGGCAGTATACTCCTACGAGCAGTACTTC
CDR3 protein: CASSDRAVYSYEQYF

J gene: TRBJ2-7
V gene: TRBV14
clone size: few
D gene: TRBD1
CDR3 DNA: TGTGCCAGCAGCGCAGGACAGGGTGACGAGCAGTACTTC
CDR3 protein: CASSAGQGDEQYF

J gene: TRBJ2-6
V gene: TRBV9
clone size: .
D gene: .
CDR3 DNA: TGTGCCAGCAGTGGGGGCACTGGGGCCAACGTCCTGACTTTC
CDR3 protein: CASSGGTGANVLTF

J gene: TRBJ1-2
V gene: TRBV9
clone size: few
D gene: .
CDR3 DNA: TGTGCCAGCAGCGTAGGTGGAGGGAATCCTGGCTACACCTTC
CDR3 protein: CASSVGGGNPGYTF

J gene: TRBJ2-7
V gene: TRBV5-6
clone size: .
D gene: .
CDR3 DNA: TGTGCCAGCAGCTTGGACGGGGACTACGAGCAGTACTTC
CDR3 protein: CASSLDGDYEQYF